These 28 T cell receptor beta chains originate from one sample sequenced in a study of early stage breast cancer tumors. The data were produced by immunoSEQ multiplex PCR, yet TCRdb's version contains in-frame clones alone and is incomplete. The data contain about 50,000 clones, 60% to 85% of them seen just once; the ten biggest clones take up about 3.7%. Sequencing was carried out using blood. These receptors came from a person under 45 with breast cancer.

V is TRBV4-2 and J is TRBJ1-1; 7 nucleotides line up with TRBD1. V shed 1 base and J 1 base; nucleotides not matched to a gene: 6. The CDR3 is made up of 16 amino acids. Germline V gene lookup returns CDR1 LGHNA and CDR2 YNFKEQ. The CDR3 region is CASSQGAGGRNTEAFF. The CDR3 bases are TGTGCCAGCAGCCAAGGGGCAGGGGGACGGAACACTGAAGCTTTCTTT.

For the CDR3, the DNA is TGTGCCAGCAGCTTTGGGGTCGAAAATGAGCAGTTCTTC. Amino acids: CASSFGVENEQFF. The J gene is TRBJ2-1, the V gene TRBV7-9; D call uncertain. This CDR3 has 13 amino acids. V was pared by 3 bases and J by 7 bases, with 10 bases between. Germline V lookup: CDR1 SEHNR, CDR2 FQNEAQ (reference sequence).

The genes are TRBV5-1 and TRBJ2-3; a possible D gene is TRBD1 (8 bases). The V and J ends lost 4 bases and 5 bases respectively, with 14 bases between them. The CDR3 is 14 amino acids. Germline lookup yields CDR1 SGHRS and CDR2 YFSETQ. The CDR3 nucleotides read TGCGCCAGCAGCGGGGGGGACAGGCAAGATACGCAGTATTTT. Translated: CASSGGDRQDTQYF.

The rearrangement joins TRBV19 to TRBJ2-7, with 12 bases identical to TRBD1. Trimming cost V 4 bases and J 3 bases; bases outside gene matches: 13. The CDR3 consists of 18 residues. Germline CDR1 reads LNHDA; CDR2 reads SQIVND (reference sequence). The chain's CDR3 is CASSRGAGTGGLSYEQYF. DNA for the CDR3: TGTGCCAGTAGTAGGGGAGCCGGGACAGGGGGCCTAAGCTACGAGCAGTACTTC.

The V and J genes are TRBV30 and TRBJ1-1, with a possible D match to TRBD1 (5 bases). The CDR3 is 13 amino acids. Trimming cost V 4 bases and J 0 bases, with 9 bases left between them. Germline CDR1 GTSNPN, CDR2 SVGIG (reference sequence). The CDR3 protein is CAWTGTMNTEAFF. The CDR3 coding sequence is TGTGCCTGGACCGGGACGATGAACACTGAAGCTTTCTTT.

The chain is built from TRBV4-1 and TRBJ2-3, with D uncertain. V was pared by 0 bases and J by 1 base, with 8 bases between. This CDR3 is built from 15 residues. From germline, CDR1 is MGHRA and CDR2 YSYEKL. The DNA of the CDR3 is TGCGCCAGCAGCCAAGAAACCATACGCACAGATACGCAGTATTTT. Translated: CASSQETIRTDTQYF.

This chain joins TRBV20-1 and TRBJ1-2, with D unclear. Germline assignment: CDR1 DFQATT and CDR2 SNEGSKA (reference sequence). The CDR3 sequence is 11 residues long. Trimming cost V 5 bases and J 4 bases, with 8 bases left between them. The CDR3: CSAESPYGYTF. Here the CDR3 DNA reads TGCAGTGCTGAGAGCCCCTATGGCTACACCTTC.

The J gene is TRBJ2-1, the V gene TRBV7-9; 10 bases map to TRBD2. Per germline, CDR1 SEHNR and CDR2 FQNEAQ (reference sequence). The CDR3 covers 19 residues. The V and J ends lost 8 bases and 1 base, in that order; junction bases with no gene match: 17. The CDR3 sequence: CASPLGGLAGAQSYNEQFF. CDR3 bases: TGTGCCAGCCCCCTAGGGGGGCTAGCGGGAGCCCAGTCCTACAATGAGCAGTTCTTC.

The genes are TRBV6-4 and TRBJ2-3; TRBD1 matches 10 bases. The CDR3 spans 15 residues. Germline V gives CDR1 MRHNA, CDR2 SNTAGT. Trimming cost V 0 bases and J 7 bases; bases outside gene matches: 4. The CDR3, as DNA: TGTGCCAGCAGTGACTCGACAGGGGGCGTAAATACGCAGTATTTT. It yields the protein CASSDSTGGVNTQYF.

J is TRBJ2-1 and V is TRBV19; 11 bases are a match to TRBD2. CDR3 length: 17 residues. With V trimmed by 3 bases and J by 7 bases, 11 bases remained unmatched. CDR1 and CDR2 from the germline V gene are LNHDA and SQIVND (reference sequence). CDR3: CASSIGGRLAGGNEQFF. CDR3 coding DNA: TGTGCCAGTAGTATTGGGGGTCGGCTAGCGGGAGGAAATGAGCAGTTCTTC.

This chain uses TRBV6-5 with TRBJ1-2; 10 bases match TRBD1. Trimming at V came to 2 bases and at J to 9 bases, leaving 6 bases not matched to a gene. The CDR3 loop spans 14 amino acids. Looked up from germline, CDR1 is MNHEY and CDR2 is SVGAGI. The CDR3 here is CASSYGDRGKSYTF. The CDR3 nucleotides read TGTGCCAGCAGTTACGGGGACAGGGGAAAGAGCTACACCTTC.

This chain links TRBV10-3 with TRBJ2-1; 14 bases agree with TRBD2. V lost 6 bases to trimming and J lost 0 bases; unmatched junction nucleotides: 4. Germline lookup yields CDR1 ENHRY and CDR2 SYGVKD. The CDR3 is made up of 17 amino acids. Written as DNA, the CDR3 is TGTGCCATCAGCGGGACTAGCGGGAGAAGCTCCTACAATGAGCAGTTCTTC. This sequence encodes CAISGTSGRSSYNEQFF.

The chain joins TRBV9 to TRBJ2-1; 8 bases align to TRBD2. The CDR3 is 15 residues long. The J segment lost 7 bases and the V segment lost 0 bases, leaving 6 bases of the junction unmatched. Germline V gives CDR1 SGDLS, CDR2 YYNGEE. CDR3 in amino acids: CASSVAAGVGNEQFF. The CDR3 DNA reads TGTGCCAGCAGCGTAGCAGCGGGGGTTGGGAATGAGCAGTTCTTC.

This clone is deemed medium-sized. This chain joins TRBV5-4 and TRBJ1-1; a possible D gene is TRBD1 (6 bases). Germline lookup yields CDR1 SGHNT and CDR2 YYREEE (reference sequence). The V end was cut by 5 bases, the J end by 1 base, with 9 bases between. CDR3 size: 13 residues. The CDR3 reads CASRLQGNTEAFF. In DNA form, the CDR3 reads TGTGCCAGCAGATTACAGGGGAACACTGAAGCTTTCTTT.

This chain links TRBV13 with TRBJ2-5; tentative D call: TRBD2 (6 bases). Trimming stripped 1 base from V and 2 bases from J, with 11 bases between. This CDR3 is built from 15 residues. Germline V gene data show CDR1 as PRHDT and CDR2 as FYEKMQ (reference sequence). This CDR3 reads CASSLELGTQETQYF. The DNA of the CDR3 is TGTGCCAGCAGCTTAGAATTGGGGACTCAAGAGACCCAGTACTTC.

The chain uses TRBV6-1 and TRBJ1-1; D is unclear. V was shortened by 3 bases and J by 0 bases, with 14 bases between the two germline ends. Germline V gene sequence: CDR1 MNHNS, CDR2 SASEGT. CDR3 length: 16 residues. The CDR3 coding sequence is TGTGCCAGCAGTGATCCTCATAGGTTTCTGAACACTGAAGCTTTCTTT. Its translation is CASSDPHRFLNTEAFF.

This clone has only a few counts. The rearrangement uses TRBV5-1 and TRBJ1-2; 7 bases agree with TRBD1. This CDR3 has 16 amino acids. Trimming cost V 2 bases and J 0 bases; bases outside gene matches: 7. Germline lookup yields CDR1 SGHRS and CDR2 YFSETQ. CDR3 residues: CASSFQGDRPNYGYTF. The CDR3 DNA reads as TGCGCCAGCAGCTTCCAGGGGGACAGACCTAACTATGGCTACACCTTC.

The chain joins TRBV10-3 to TRBJ2-5, with D perhaps given as TRBD1 or TRBD2 (7 bases each). Germline V gene sequence: CDR1 ENHRY, CDR2 SYGVKD. V dropped 4 bases and J dropped 3 bases, with 12 bases sitting between them. This CDR3 has 14 amino acids. Here the CDR3 DNA reads TGTGCCATCAGTGGGGGAGGGGGCGAAGAGACCCAGTACTTC. Residues: CAISGGGGEETQYF.

As regards this clone: This sample includes further DNA sequences coding for the same CDR3. The chain links TRBV6-5 to TRBJ1-1; possible D gene TRBD1, 5 bases. Trimming stripped 1 base from V and 5 bases from J, with 8 bases between. This CDR3 has 13 residues. Germline V lookup: CDR1 MNHEY, CDR2 SVGAGI. This CDR3 reads CASSYFGGTEAFF. Here the CDR3 DNA reads TGTGCCAGCAGTTACTTTGGGGGGACTGAAGCTTTCTTT.

As for this clone: One junction end does not reproduce the germline sequence, and a read error may be involved. Other DNA sequences in this specimen translate into the identical CDR3. The chain has TRBV29-1 and TRBJ2-3; D may be TRBD2 (7 bases). Germline-derived CDR1 and CDR2 are SQVTM and ANQGSEA. The CDR3 is 12 residues long. The CDR3 region has the DNA TGCAGCGTTGGGGGGGGCGGCGATACGCAGTACTTT. Translated, it gives CSVGGGGDTQYF.

V is TRBV7-2 and J is TRBJ2-1, with 10 bases aligning to TRBD2. The V gene end was trimmed by 1 base and the J gene end by 9 bases; junction bases not matched to a gene: 6. The CDR3 runs to 15 residues. Germline loops: CDR1 SGHTA, CDR2 FQGNSA. For the CDR3, the DNA is TGTGCCAGCAGCTTAGGGGTAGCGGGAGGAAGTGAGCAGTTCTTC. Translating it yields CASSLGVAGGSEQFF.

The table lists this clone with a few counts. CDR3 sequence (DNA): TGTGCCAGCAGTTCCCGGATTGTTTCCTACAATGAGCAGTTCTTC. Translated, it gives CASSSRIVSYNEQFF. The chain links TRBV27 to TRBJ2-1; unclear D gene. This CDR3 region has 15 residues. V was shortened by 4 bases and J by 1 base, with 11 bases between the two germline ends. Germline loops: CDR1 MNHEY, CDR2 SMNVEV (reference sequence).

This clone was counted only a few times. The CDR3 coding sequence is TGTGCCAGTAGTATCGCCCTAGAGGGCAATGAGCAGTTCTTC. Translation gives CASSIALEGNEQFF. This chain joins TRBV19 and TRBJ2-1; D possibly corresponds to TRBD2 (5 bases). Germline CDR1 and CDR2: LNHDA and SQIVND (reference sequence). The V gene lost 3 bases and the J gene lost 6 bases, with 12 bases spanning the gap. This CDR3 is 14 amino acids long.

As for this clone: Other DNA sequences from this sample encode an identical CDR3 as well. This chain uses TRBV6-5 with TRBJ2-2; TRBD1 aligns across 8 bases. CDR1 is MNHEY and CDR2 is SVGAGI in the germline V gene. J gave up 2 bases and V 6 bases, and 5 bases lay outside the gene matches. The CDR3 is made up of 15 amino acids. CDR3 sequence reads: CASSDRGPNTGELFF. The CDR3 region has the DNA TGTGCCAGCAGCGACAGGGGACCCAACACCGGGGAGCTGTTTTTT.

The chain employs TRBV12-5 and TRBJ2-1; the D gene is possibly TRBD2 (5 bases). The CDR3 spans 15 residues. In germline, CDR1 is LGHNT, CDR2 FRNRAP. Trimming shortened V by 5 bases and J by 7 bases, and 18 bases separated the two germline ends. The chain's CDR3 is CASGSGESQLNEQFF. Here the CDR3 DNA reads TGTGCTAGTGGTAGCGGCGAAAGCCAGTTGAATGAGCAGTTCTTC.

This clone showed up many times. This chain uses TRBV6-6 with TRBJ2-2; a weak D match, TRBD2 (5 bases). The V end lost 5 bases, the J end lost 6 bases, and 10 bases lay between the germline ends. Germline loops: CDR1 MNHNY, CDR2 SVGAGI (reference sequence). The CDR3 has 13 amino acids. The CDR3 spells CASSALVPGELFF. The CDR3 region has the DNA TGTGCCAGCAGTGCACTAGTTCCCGGGGAGCTGTTTTTT.

The chain is built from TRBV4-1 and TRBJ2-3; possible D gene TRBD2, 7 bases. The CDR3 loop spans 16 amino acids. The V gene's germline CDR1 is MGHRA and CDR2 YSYEKL. V shed 3 bases and J shed 5 bases, with 18 bases lying between them. The CDR3, as DNA: TGCGCCAGCAGCCATGCCGGAGGGGGGGCGAAAGATACGCAGTATTTT. Its protein product is CASSHAGGGAKDTQYF.

The rearrangement links TRBV2 to TRBJ1-2, with D perhaps matching TRBD1 (5 bases). V was trimmed by 5 bases and J by 2 bases, leaving 15 bases between them. Germline CDR1 reads SNHLY; CDR2 reads FYNNEI. The CDR3 spans 15 residues. The CDR3 nucleotides read TGTGCCAGCAGTCCGGAAGCAGGGACGAACTATGGCTACACCTTC. Protein sequence: CASSPEAGTNYGYTF.